Each of the 26 T cell receptor beta chains below was sequenced from the same sample in a study of cytomegalovirus exposure and HLA in healthy donors. With 60 Vbeta and 13 Jbeta primers, the PCR was carried out. Only in-frame clones appear in the TCRdb table, and some are missing; sequencing was by immunoSEQ multiplex PCR. The sample yields about 110,000 clones, roughly 80% seen once. The source material was PBMCs. Source of these receptors: a man between 35 and 55 years old in good health and CMV-seronegative.

This chain joins TRBV10-3 and TRBJ1-2; 8 positions match TRBD1. The CDR3 consists of 13 residues. J gave up 5 bases and V 10 bases, and 9 bases lay outside the gene matches. Germline CDR1 ENHRY, CDR2 SYGVKD. This CDR3 is CATFSTGDYGYTF. The CDR3 DNA reads TGTGCCACCTTCTCGACAGGGGATTATGGCTACACCTTC.

V and J are TRBV20-1 and TRBJ2-7, with 9 bases aligning to TRBD2. The length of the CDR3 is 11 residues. Trimming removed 4 bases from V and 9 bases from J; junction bases left unmatched: 4. Germline V gene sequence: CDR1 DFQATT, CDR2 SNEGSKA (reference sequence). This CDR3 is CSAKGLAAQYF. The CDR3 nucleotides read TGCAGTGCTAAGGGACTAGCCGCGCAGTACTTC.

This chain connects TRBV4-1 to TRBJ2-1; the D gene is possibly TRBD1 (6 bases). V lost 4 bases, J lost 2 bases, and 15 bases lay in between. Looked up from germline, CDR1 is MGHRA and CDR2 is YSYEKL. This CDR3 region has 16 residues. Written as DNA, the CDR3 is TGCGCCAGCAGCCGGCCGGGACAAAAAGCCTACAATGAGCAGTTCTTC. Residues: CASSRPGQKAYNEQFF.

The chain joins TRBV25-1 to TRBJ2-7, with 7 bases fitting TRBD2. Germline assignment: CDR1 MGHDK and CDR2 SYGVNS. This CDR3 comprises 15 residues. The V and J ends lost 3 bases and 1 base, in that order; junction bases with no gene match: 6. The CDR3 loop reads CASSDRRGTSYEQYF. CDR3 nucleotides: TGTGCCAGCAGTGATAGGCGGGGGACTTCCTACGAGCAGTACTTC.

V usage is TRBV2 and J usage is TRBJ1-2; possible D gene TRBD1, 5 bases. The germline CDR1 and CDR2 sequences are SNHLY and FYNNEI. V lost 7 bases to trimming and J lost 3 bases, with 9 bases between them. The CDR3 sequence is 12 residues long. The CDR3 region is CASTGVYYGYTF. The CDR3 DNA follows: TGTGCCAGCACGGGGGTGTACTATGGCTACACCTTC.

The rearrangement joins TRBV5-1 to TRBJ2-1, with TRBD1 identical over 9 bases. CDR1 and CDR2 from the germline V gene are SGHRS and YFSETQ. Trimming removed 4 bases from V and 12 bases from J; junction bases left unmatched: 11. The CDR3 covers 14 residues. The CDR3 region is CASSTGQGKVVQFF. In DNA, the CDR3 is TGCGCCAGCAGCACCGGACAGGGGAAGGTGGTGCAGTTCTTC.

V and J are TRBV6-5 and TRBJ2-2; D not resolved. Germline loops: CDR1 MNHEY, CDR2 SVGAGI. V lost 5 bases and J 1 base, leaving 8 bases between the germline ends. The CDR3 runs to 14 residues. CDR3 sequence reads: CASSRHENTGELFF. The CDR3, as DNA: TGTGCCAGCAGTAGACACGAGAACACCGGGGAGCTGTTTTTT.

This clone was detected a few times. V gene TRBV21-1 combines with J gene TRBJ1-4. TRBV21-1 has pseudogene status. CDR3 size: 15 residues. This chain's CDR3 is CASSKVEARNEKLFF. For the CDR3, the DNA is TGTGCCAGCAGCAAAGTTGAGGCCCGAAATGAAAAACTGTTTTTT.

To note about this clone: This CDR3 is also generated by other DNA sequences in the sample. The J gene is TRBJ1-6, the V gene TRBV2; TRBD1 agrees at 7 bases. Germline loops: CDR1 SNHLY, CDR2 FYNNEI. There are 14 residues in the CDR3. V lost 6 bases and J lost 6; bases outside the gene matches: 5. The CDR3 spells CASRKQGTNSPLHF. The DNA for the CDR3 is TGTGCCAGCAGGAAACAGGGGACTAATTCACCCCTCCACTTT. Full variable domain (outside the CDR3, taken from reference TRBV2 and TRBJ1-6): EPEVTQTPSHQVTQMGQEVILRCVPISNHLYFYWYRQILGQKVEFLVSFYNNEISEKSEIFDDQFSVERPDGSNFTLKIRSTKLEDSAMYFCASRKQGTNSPLHFGNGTRLTVT.

The CDR3 sequence: CASSSEGYTGELFF. CDR3 sequence (DNA): TGTGCCAGCAGCTCCGAGGGTTACACCGGGGAGCTGTTTTTT. The chain uses TRBV5-4 and TRBJ2-2, with a tentative D call TRBD2 (5 bases). Looked up from germline, CDR1 is SGHNT and CDR2 is YYREEE (reference sequence). The V and J ends lost 3 bases and 3 bases respectively, with 9 bases between them. The CDR3 is made up of 14 amino acids. Full variable domain (missing parts from reference TRBV5-4 and TRBJ2-2): ETGVTQSPTHLIKTRGQQVTLRCSSQSGHNTVSWYQQALGQGPQFIFQYYREEENGRGNFPPRFSGLQFPNYSSELNVNALELDDSALYLCASSSEGYTGELFFGEGSRLTVL.

The CDR3 DNA reads TGTGCCAGCAGGGCCGGGACAGGGCGGACCGGGGAGCTGTTTTTT. Its protein product is CASRAGTGRTGELFF. The rearrangement links TRBV6-5 to TRBJ2-2, with 9 bases fitting TRBD1. Germline lookup yields CDR1 MNHEY and CDR2 SVGAGI. The CDR3 loop spans 15 amino acids. The J segment lost 5 bases and the V segment lost 6 bases, leaving 7 bases of the junction unmatched.

The V call is TRBV6-6, the J call TRBJ1-1, with TRBD1 as a possible D gene (6 bases). Per the germline V gene, CDR1 is MNHNY and CDR2 is SVGAGI (reference sequence). The CDR3 totals 13 residues. The V gene lost 9 bases and the J gene lost 0 bases, with 11 bases spanning the gap. In DNA, the CDR3 is TGTGCCAGTAGACGGGACATGAACACTGAAGCTTTCTTT. Translated: CASRRDMNTEAFF.

This clone was detected only a few times. The chain joins TRBV12-5 to TRBJ2-6, with 8 bases identical to TRBD1. CDR1 and CDR2 from the germline V gene are LGHNT and FRNRAP. CDR3 size: 17 residues. Trimming cost V 4 bases and J 1 base; bases outside gene matches: 6. CDR3 sequence (DNA): TGTGCTAGTGGTTCGGTGACAGGGGCGTCTGGGGCCAACGTCCTGACTTTC. Protein: CASGSVTGASGANVLTF.

The chain links TRBV7-2 to TRBJ1-2; 8 bases are shared with TRBD1. Germline CDR1 SGHTA, CDR2 FQGNSA. The CDR3 has 14 residues. Trimming cost V 5 bases and J 6 bases; bases outside gene matches: 8. As DNA, the CDR3 is TGTGCCAGCAGCACTGGACAGGGAATCGATGGCTACACCTTC. It is translated as CASSTGQGIDGYTF.

This chain links TRBV6-1 with TRBJ1-1; the match to TRBD1 covers 7 bases. The CDR3 extends over 15 amino acids. CDR1 is MNHNS, CDR2 SASEGT, per germline. Losses at the gene ends were 3 bases for V and 1 base for J; bases not matched to a gene: 5. The CDR3 is CASSDRGQRNTEAFF. The CDR3 DNA sequence: TGTGCCAGCAGTGATAGGGGGCAGAGGAACACTGAAGCTTTCTTT.

Details on this clone: At one of its ends the junction is not consistent with the germline gene, which may arise from a read error. The rearrangement uses TRBV7-9 and TRBJ2-3; D gene ambiguous. The CDR3 consists of 12 residues. Germline CDR1 and CDR2: SEHNR and FQNEAQ (reference sequence). The CDR3 sequence is CSSSLVGDTQYF. The CDR3, as DNA: TGTTCCAGCAGCTTAGTCGGAGATACGCAGTATTTT.

This clone was observed a few times. This chain uses TRBV11-3 with TRBJ2-3; tentatively, D is TRBD1 (5 bases). In germline, CDR1 is SGHNT, CDR2 YENEEA. CDR3 length: 15 residues. V gave up 3 bases and J gave up 2 bases, with 12 bases separating them. The chain's CDR3 is CASSLAGKATDTQYF. DNA for the CDR3: TGTGCCAGCAGCTTGGCAGGGAAGGCCACAGATACGCAGTATTTT.

The chain joins TRBV5-4 to TRBJ2-5; TRBD1 might be the D (6 bases). Between the trimmed V and J ends, which lost 0 bases and 3 bases, there was a span of 9 bases. Germline V lookup: CDR1 SGHNT, CDR2 YYREEE (reference sequence). The CDR3 has 14 amino acids. CDR3 coding DNA: TGTGCCAGCAGCTTGGGGACAGATAAAGAGACCCAGTACTTC. Protein: CASSLGTDKETQYF.

The rearrangement links TRBV9 to TRBJ1-4; no firm D call. Trimming stripped 0 bases from V and 0 bases from J, with 12 bases between. The CDR3 sequence is 17 residues long. Germline V lookup: CDR1 SGDLS, CDR2 YYNGEE. The chain's CDR3 is CASSVATGIATNEKLFF. For the CDR3, the DNA is TGTGCCAGCAGCGTAGCTACCGGGATTGCAACTAATGAAAAACTGTTTTTT.

This clone was found once. V usage is TRBV7-9 and J usage is TRBJ1-5, with D maybe TRBD1 (6 bases). Germline-derived CDR1 and CDR2 are SEHNR and FQNEAQ (reference sequence). V gave up 3 bases and J gave up 9 bases, with 15 bases separating them. The length of the CDR3 is 14 residues. In DNA form, the CDR3 reads TGTGCCAGCAGCTTGGGGGCAGGTCTTTCGCCCCAGCATTTT. Translated: CASSLGAGLSPQHF.

A remark on this clone: The junction shows a germline mismatch at one end, possibly a read error. The chain joins TRBV7-9 to TRBJ1-1; D unclear. This CDR3 has 11 amino acids. Germline values: CDR1 SEHNR, CDR2 FQNEAQ (reference sequence). Here the CDR3 DNA reads TGTTCCAGCAGCCCGGTGGCTGAAGCTTTCTTT. Translation: CSSSPVAEAFF.

The sample holds a few counts of this clone. The rearrangement uses TRBV21-1 and TRBJ1-5; the D call of TRBD1 is as the table states it, not checked on the DNA. TRBV21-1 counts as a pseudogene. The CDR3 consists of 16 residues. As DNA, the CDR3 is TGTGCCAGCAGCAATGAGCGGGACAGGGAATCGCAGCCCCAGCATTTT. Its translation: CASSNERDRESQPQHF.

The rearrangement links TRBV19 to TRBJ2-3, with D possibly being TRBD1 (5 bases). Germline V lookup: CDR1 LNHDA, CDR2 SQIVND (reference sequence). The V and J ends lost 0 bases and 2 bases respectively, with 12 bases between them. The CDR3 is 16 amino acids. CDR3 nucleotides: TGTGCCAGTAGTATAGATTGGGGCCTCGACACAGATACGCAGTATTTT. Translated: CASSIDWGLDTDTQYF.

This chain links TRBV15 with TRBJ1-1; 7 nucleotides align to TRBD1. CDR1 is LNHNV, CDR2 YYDKDF, per germline (reference sequence). Losses at the gene ends were 0 bases for V and 1 base for J; bases not matched to a gene: 11. CDR3 length: 18 residues. The CDR3 DNA follows: TGTGCCACCAGCAGAGAATGGCGGCGGACAGGCAGGAACACTGAAGCTTTCTTT. This codes for CATSREWRRTGRNTEAFF.

Here the CDR3 DNA reads TGTGCCAGCAGCATCCGGGACAGCCCTAATCAGCCCCAGCATTTT. Protein: CASSIRDSPNQPQHF. The rearrangement uses TRBV7-6 and TRBJ1-5, with 7 bases aligning to TRBD1. Germline-derived CDR1 and CDR2 are SGHVS and FNYEAQ. Losses at the gene ends were 5 bases for V and 4 bases for J; bases not matched to a gene: 8. This CDR3 comprises 15 residues.

The V call is TRBV4-1, the J call TRBJ2-3; 13 nucleotides align to TRBD2. The CDR3 totals 16 residues. V lost 6 bases, J lost 7 bases, and 10 bases stayed unmatched. Per the germline V gene, CDR1 is MGHRA and CDR2 is YSYEKL. This CDR3 reads CASRATSGGASHTQYF. As DNA, the CDR3 is TGCGCCAGCAGAGCTACTAGCGGGGGGGCCTCTCATACGCAGTATTTT.